The 7 T cell receptor beta chains given below trace back to one sample, sequenced in a study of T cells after yellow fever vaccination. TCRdb analysed the 5' RACE reads with MiXCR anew, one entry per CDR3 protein. Of around 320,000 distinct CDR3 sequences listed, about 10% are singletons. The material sequenced was CD4+ T cells sorted from PBMCs, taken 45 days after the yellow fever booster vaccination. The receptors were sampled from a man in his late teens or twenties who received the YFV17D yellow fever vaccine.

This clonotype came up many times. The chain links TRBV27 to TRBJ2-3; 12 bases are a match to TRBD2. V lost 7 bases and J lost 0; bases outside the gene matches: 14. The CDR3 has 19 residues. Germline CDR1 and CDR2: MNHEY and SMNVEV (reference sequence). CDR3 residues: CASKGAPGTSGQSTDTQYF. The DNA for the CDR3 is TGTGCCAGCAAGGGAGCTCCGGGGACTAGCGGGCAAAGCACAGATACGCAGTATTTT.

The J gene is TRBJ2-5, the V gene TRBV20-1; TRBD2 might be the D (5 bases). Trimming left V 6 bases short and J 5 bases short, with 19 bases between. In germline, CDR1 is DFQATT, CDR2 SNEGSKA (reference sequence). The CDR3 loop spans 14 amino acids. Here the CDR3 DNA reads TGCAGTGCACTGAGGGCCTCCCCATGGGAGACCCAGTACTTC. Residues: CSALRASPWETQYF.

The chain carries TRBV4-1 and TRBJ1-2; 8 positions agree with TRBD1. After removal of 6 bases from V and 4 bases from J, the junction contained 4 bases not matched to a gene. The CDR3 loop spans 13 amino acids. The germline V gene encodes CDR1 MGHRA and CDR2 YSYEKL. CDR3 protein: CASRGTGSYGYTF. CDR3 bases: TGCGCCAGCAGGGGGACAGGATCCTATGGCTACACCTTC.

This chain uses TRBV5-4 with TRBJ2-1; 7 positions match TRBD1. V was clipped by 4 bases and J by 7 bases; unmatched bases: 8. Germline CDR1 reads SGHNT; CDR2 reads YYREEE (reference sequence). The CDR3 is 14 amino acids. Here the CDR3 DNA reads TGTGCCAGCAGCCTTCCCGACAGGGCTAATGAGCAGTTCTTC. Translation gives CASSLPDRANEQFF. Complete variable domain (other parts from reference TRBV5-4 and TRBJ2-1): ETGVTQSPTHLIKTRGQQVTLRCSSQSGHNTVSWYQQALGQGPQFIFQYYREEENGRGNFPPRFSGLQFPNYSSELNVNALELDDSALYLCASSLPDRANEQFFGPGTRLTVL.

The chain has TRBV5-6 and TRBJ1-1; perhaps TRBD1 as D (5 bases). Germline V gives CDR1 SGHDT, CDR2 YYEEEE. V dropped 5 bases and J dropped 4 bases, with 12 bases sitting between them. CDR3 length: 13 amino acids. The CDR3 loop reads CASSRDSGTEAFF. In nucleotides, the CDR3 is TGTGCCAGCAGTCGGGACTCAGGCACTGAAGCTTTCTTT.

The chain recombines TRBV6-2 or TRBV6-3 with TRBJ2-7, with 7 bases identical to TRBD1. This CDR3 has 13 residues. Germline values: CDR1 MNHEY, CDR2 SVGEGT. Losses at the gene ends were 6 bases for V and 3 bases for J; bases not matched to a gene: 5. Here the CDR3 reads CASSPDRFYEQYV. The CDR3 nucleotides read TGTGCCAGCAGCCCGGACAGGTTCTACGAGCAGTACGTC.

The rearrangement uses TRBV12-3 or TRBV12-4 and TRBJ1-1, with D possibly TRBD1 on 6 matching bases. This CDR3 comprises 15 residues. V shed 3 bases and J shed 3 bases, with 14 bases lying between them. CDR3 sequence: CASSFHRASDTEAFF. The DNA of the CDR3 is TGTGCCAGCAGTTTCCACAGGGCTTCGGACACTGAAGCTTTCTTT.